This T cell receptor (beta chain) derives from a study of neoadjuvant nivolumab and ipilimumab in lung cancer. Study context: Nivolumab 3 mg/kg was given days 1, 15 and 29, plus ipilimumab 1 mg/kg day 1 in combination. Overall study results and limits: Resected tumors had greater TCR richness and clonality than uninvolved lung.

This CDR3 has 12 residues. Germline CDR1 SGHDN, CDR2 FVKESK. Trimming removed 5 bases from V and 6 bases from J, with 11 bases in between. A remark on this clone: Its antigen is unidentified.

Only in-frame clones appear in the TCRdb table, and some are missing; sequencing was by immunoSEQ multiplex PCR. The sample includes about 13,000 clones, almost 96% of them seen just once. The sequence was obtained from an adult with non-small cell lung cancer. The rearrangement links TRBV14 to TRBJ2-7; D call uncertain. The source material was peripheral blood, sampled after neoadjuvant nivolumab, alone or with ipilimumab, at or shortly before surgery. CDR3 amino acids: CASSEGGLEQYF. As DNA, the CDR3 is TGTGCCAGCAGCGAAGGTGGGCTCGAGCAGTACTTC.